This TCR beta chain was profiled in a study of T cells after yellow fever vaccination. Study-wide points: Once the booster was given, most primary-vaccination clones reappeared, at approximately 97% for CD4 and roughly 91% for CD8. Repertoires obtained by FACS sorting could include abundant clonotypes that entered as contaminants from the bulk population.

TCRdb recomputed calls from the 5' RACE reads with MiXCR, one row per CDR3 protein. Counted here are fewer than 500,000 distinct CDR3 sequences, around 20% occurring once; the ten biggest clones make up roughly a sixth. The CDR3 is 12 residues long. V was pared by 10 bases and J by 4 bases, with 12 bases between. CDR1 and CDR2 (germline): ENHRY, SYGVKD. About this clonotype: The antigen remains unidentified.

Material: PBMCs, obtained before the yellow fever booster vaccination. V usage is TRBV10-3 and J usage is TRBJ2-3; no firm D call. The sequence was obtained from a man younger than 35 who received the YFV17D yellow fever vaccine. In DNA form, the CDR3 reads TGTGCCACATCGAGACGGGCAGATACGCAGTATTTT. This translates into CATSRRADTQYF.